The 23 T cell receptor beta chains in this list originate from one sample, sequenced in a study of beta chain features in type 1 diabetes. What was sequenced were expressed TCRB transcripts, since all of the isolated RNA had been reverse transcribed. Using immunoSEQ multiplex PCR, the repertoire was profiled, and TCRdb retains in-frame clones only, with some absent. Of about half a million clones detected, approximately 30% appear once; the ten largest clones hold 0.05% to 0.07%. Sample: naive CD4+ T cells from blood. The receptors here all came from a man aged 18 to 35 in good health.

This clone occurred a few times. The CDR3, as DNA: TGTGCCAGCAGCGTAGCTCCGTCGGGGTATGGCTACACCTTC. This sequence encodes CASSVAPSGYGYTF. The V gene is TRBV9, the J gene TRBJ1-2; D not resolved. Trimming took off 0 bases at V and 5 bases at J, with 11 bases between the two ends. This CDR3 spans 14 amino acids. Germline CDR1 SGDLS, CDR2 YYNGEE.

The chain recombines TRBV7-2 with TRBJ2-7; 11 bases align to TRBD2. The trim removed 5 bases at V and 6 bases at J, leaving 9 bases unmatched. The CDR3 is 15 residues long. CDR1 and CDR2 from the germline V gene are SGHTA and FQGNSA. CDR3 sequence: CASSLRLAGSGEQYF. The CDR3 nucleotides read TGTGCCAGCAGCCTGCGACTAGCGGGATCAGGCGAGCAGTACTTC. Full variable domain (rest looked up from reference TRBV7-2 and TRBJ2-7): GAGVSQSPSNKVTEKGKDVELRCDPISGHTALYWYRQSLGQGLEFLIYFQGNSAPDKSGLPSDRFSAERTGGSVSTLTIQRTQQEDSAVYLCASSLRLAGSGEQYFGPGTRLTVT.

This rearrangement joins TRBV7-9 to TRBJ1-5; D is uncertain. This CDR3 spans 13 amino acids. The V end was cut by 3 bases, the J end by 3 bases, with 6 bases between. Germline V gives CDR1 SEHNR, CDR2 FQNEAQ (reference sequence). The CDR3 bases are TGTGCCAGCAGCTTCGGGGTCAATCAGCCCCAGCATTTT. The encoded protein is CASSFGVNQPQHF. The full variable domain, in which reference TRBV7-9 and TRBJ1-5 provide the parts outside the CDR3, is DTGVSQNPRHKITKRGQNVTFRCDPISEHNRLYWYRQTLGQGPEFLTYFQNEAQLEKSRLLSDRFSAERPKGSFSTLEIQRTEQGDSAMYLCASSFGVNQPQHFGDGTRLSIL.

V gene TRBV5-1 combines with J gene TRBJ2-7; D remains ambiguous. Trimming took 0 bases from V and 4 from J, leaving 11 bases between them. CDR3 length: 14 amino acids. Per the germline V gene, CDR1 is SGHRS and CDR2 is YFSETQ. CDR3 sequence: CASSLGSNHYEQYF. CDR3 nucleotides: TGCGCCAGCAGCTTGGGCAGCAACCATTACGAGCAGTACTTC. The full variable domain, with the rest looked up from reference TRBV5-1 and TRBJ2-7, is KAGVTQTPRYLIKTRGQQVTLSCSPISGHRSVSWYQQTPGQGLQFLFEYFSETQRNKGNFPGRFSGRQFSNSRSEMNVSTLELGDSALYLCASSLGSNHYEQYFGPGTRLTVT.

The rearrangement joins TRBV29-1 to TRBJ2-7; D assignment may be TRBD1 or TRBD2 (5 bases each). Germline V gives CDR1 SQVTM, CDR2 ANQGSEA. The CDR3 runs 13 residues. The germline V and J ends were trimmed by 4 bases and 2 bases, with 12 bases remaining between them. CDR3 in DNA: TGCAGCGTTGGGCAGTCGGGGCCCTACGAGCAGTACTTC. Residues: CSVGQSGPYEQYF.

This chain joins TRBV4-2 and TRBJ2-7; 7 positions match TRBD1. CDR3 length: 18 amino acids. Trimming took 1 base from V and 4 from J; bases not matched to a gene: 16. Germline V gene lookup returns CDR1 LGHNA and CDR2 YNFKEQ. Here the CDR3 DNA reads TGTGCCAGCAGCCAAGCCTCAAGCTTTGGGACAGAAGCTTACGAGCAGTACTTC. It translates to CASSQASSFGTEAYEQYF.

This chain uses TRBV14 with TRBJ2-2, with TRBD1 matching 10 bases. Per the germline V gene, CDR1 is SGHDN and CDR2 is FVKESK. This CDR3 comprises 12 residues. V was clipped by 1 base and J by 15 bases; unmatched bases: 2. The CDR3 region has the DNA TGTGCCAGCAGCCAAGCCGGGACAGGGGTGTTTTTT. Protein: CASSQAGTGVFF. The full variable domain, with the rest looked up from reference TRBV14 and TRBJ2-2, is EAGVTQFPSHSVIEKGQTVTLRCDPISGHDNLYWYRRVMGKEIKFLLHFVKESKQDESGMPNNRFLAERTGGTYSTLKVQPAELEDSGVYFCASSQAGTGVFFGEGSRLTVL.

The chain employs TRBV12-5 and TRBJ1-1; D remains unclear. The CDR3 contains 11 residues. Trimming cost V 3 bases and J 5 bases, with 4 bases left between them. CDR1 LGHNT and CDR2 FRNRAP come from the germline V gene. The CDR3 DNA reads TGTGCTAGTGGTTTAATTACTGAAGCTTTCTTT. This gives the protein CASGLITEAFF. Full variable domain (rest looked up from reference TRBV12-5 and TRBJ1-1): DARVTQTPRHKVTEMGQEVTMRCQPILGHNTVFWYRQTMMQGLELLAYFRNRAPLDDSGMPKDRFSAEMPDATLATLKIQPSEPRDSAVYFCASGLITEAFFGQGTRLTVV.

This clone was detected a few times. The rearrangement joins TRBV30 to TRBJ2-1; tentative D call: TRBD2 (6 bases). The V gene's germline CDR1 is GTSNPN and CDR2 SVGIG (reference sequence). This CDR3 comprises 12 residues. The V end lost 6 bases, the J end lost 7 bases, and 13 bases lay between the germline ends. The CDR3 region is CACPARENEQFF. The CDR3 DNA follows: TGTGCCTGCCCCGCTCGGGAGAATGAGCAGTTCTTC.

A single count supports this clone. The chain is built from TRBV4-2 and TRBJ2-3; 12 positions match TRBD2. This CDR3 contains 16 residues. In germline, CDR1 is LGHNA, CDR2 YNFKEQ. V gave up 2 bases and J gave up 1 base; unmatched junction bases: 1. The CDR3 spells CASSQRLAGGTDTQYF. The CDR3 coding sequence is TGTGCCAGCAGCCAAAGACTAGCGGGAGGCACAGATACGCAGTATTTT.

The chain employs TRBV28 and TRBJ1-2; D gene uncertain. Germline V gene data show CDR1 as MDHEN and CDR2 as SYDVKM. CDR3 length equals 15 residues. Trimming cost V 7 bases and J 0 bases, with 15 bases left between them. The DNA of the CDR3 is TGTGCCAGCAACGAGGGAGGGAATGCTAACTATGGCTACACCTTC. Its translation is CASNEGGNANYGYTF.

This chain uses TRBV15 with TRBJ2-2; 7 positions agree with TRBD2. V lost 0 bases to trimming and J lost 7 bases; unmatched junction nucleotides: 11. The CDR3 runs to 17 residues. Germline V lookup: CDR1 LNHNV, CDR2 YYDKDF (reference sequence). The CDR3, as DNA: TGTGCCACCAGCAGAGAACCTCGCGGGAGTAAAATCGGGGAGCTGTTTTTT. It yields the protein CATSREPRGSKIGELFF.

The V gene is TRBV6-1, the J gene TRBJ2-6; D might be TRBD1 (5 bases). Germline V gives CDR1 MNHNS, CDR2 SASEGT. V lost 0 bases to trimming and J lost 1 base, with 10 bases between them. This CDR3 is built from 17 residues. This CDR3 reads CASSEAPRTSGANVLTF. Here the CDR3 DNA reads TGTGCCAGCAGTGAAGCGCCGAGGACATCTGGGGCCAACGTCCTGACTTTC.

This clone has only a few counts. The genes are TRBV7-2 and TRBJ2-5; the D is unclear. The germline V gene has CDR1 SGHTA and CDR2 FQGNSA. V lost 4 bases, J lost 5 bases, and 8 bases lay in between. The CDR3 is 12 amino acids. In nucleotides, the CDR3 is TGTGCCAGCAGCTCCGCTCCCGAGACCCAGTACTTC. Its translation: CASSSAPETQYF. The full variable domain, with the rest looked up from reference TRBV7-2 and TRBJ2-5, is GAGVSQSPSNKVTEKGKDVELRCDPISGHTALYWYRQSLGQGLEFLIYFQGNSAPDKSGLPSDRFSAERTGGSVSTLTIQRTQQEDSAVYLCASSSAPETQYFGPGTRLLVL.

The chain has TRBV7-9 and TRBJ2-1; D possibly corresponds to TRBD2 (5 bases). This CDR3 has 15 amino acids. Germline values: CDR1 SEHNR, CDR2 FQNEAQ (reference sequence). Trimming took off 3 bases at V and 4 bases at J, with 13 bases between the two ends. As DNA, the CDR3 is TGTGCCAGCAGCTTGAGCGGAAACCAATACAATGAGCAGTTCTTC. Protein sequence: CASSLSGNQYNEQFF. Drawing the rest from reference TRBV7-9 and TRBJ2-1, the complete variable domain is DTGVSQNPRHKITKRGQNVTFRCDPISEHNRLYWYRQTLGQGPEFLTYFQNEAQLEKSRLLSDRFSAERPKGSFSTLEIQRTEQGDSAMYLCASSLSGNQYNEQFFGPGTRLTVL.

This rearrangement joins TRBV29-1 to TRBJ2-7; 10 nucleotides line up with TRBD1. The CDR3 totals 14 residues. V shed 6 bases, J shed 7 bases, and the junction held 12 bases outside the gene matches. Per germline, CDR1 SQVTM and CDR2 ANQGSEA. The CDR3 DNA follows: TGCAGCGTGGCCTTAGGGACAGGGGCTAGTGAGCAGTACTTC. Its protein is CSVALGTGASEQYF.

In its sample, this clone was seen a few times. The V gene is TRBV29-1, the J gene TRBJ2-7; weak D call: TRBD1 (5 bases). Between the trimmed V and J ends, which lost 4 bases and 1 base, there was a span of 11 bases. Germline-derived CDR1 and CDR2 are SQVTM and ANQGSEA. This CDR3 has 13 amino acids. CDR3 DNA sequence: TGCAGCGTTGTACAGGTACCGTCCTACGAGCAGTACTTC. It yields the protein CSVVQVPSYEQYF.

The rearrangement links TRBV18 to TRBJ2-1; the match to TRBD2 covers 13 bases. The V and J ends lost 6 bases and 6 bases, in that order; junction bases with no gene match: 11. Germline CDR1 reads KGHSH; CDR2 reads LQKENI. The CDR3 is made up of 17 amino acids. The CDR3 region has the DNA TGTGCCAGCTCTCTCGTCGGACTAGCGGGAGAAGGCAATGAGCAGTTCTTC. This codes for CASSLVGLAGEGNEQFF.

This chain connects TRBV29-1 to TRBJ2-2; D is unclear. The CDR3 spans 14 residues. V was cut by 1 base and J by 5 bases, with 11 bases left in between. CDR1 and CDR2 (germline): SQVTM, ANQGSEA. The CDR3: CSVEVVSRTGELFF. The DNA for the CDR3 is TGCAGCGTTGAAGTGGTTAGCCGAACCGGGGAGCTGTTTTTT.

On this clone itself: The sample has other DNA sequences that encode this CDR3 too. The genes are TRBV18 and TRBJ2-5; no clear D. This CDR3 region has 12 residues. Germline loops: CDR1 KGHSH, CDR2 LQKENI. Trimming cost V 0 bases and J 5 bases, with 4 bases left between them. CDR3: CASSPPLETQYF. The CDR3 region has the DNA TGTGCCAGCTCACCACCCCTTGAGACCCAGTACTTC.

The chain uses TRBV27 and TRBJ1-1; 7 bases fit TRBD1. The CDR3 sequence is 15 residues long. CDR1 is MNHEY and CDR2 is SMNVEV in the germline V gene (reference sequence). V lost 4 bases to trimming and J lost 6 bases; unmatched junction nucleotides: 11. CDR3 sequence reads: CASSSARGLVAEAFF. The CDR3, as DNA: TGTGCCAGCAGTTCCGCGAGGGGGCTAGTAGCTGAAGCTTTCTTT.

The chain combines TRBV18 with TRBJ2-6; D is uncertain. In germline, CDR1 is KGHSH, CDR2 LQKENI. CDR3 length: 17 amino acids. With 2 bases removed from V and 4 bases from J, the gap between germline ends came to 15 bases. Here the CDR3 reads CASSPDMLGSGANVLTF. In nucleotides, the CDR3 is TGTGCCAGCTCACCAGACATGTTAGGGTCCGGGGCCAACGTCCTGACTTTC.

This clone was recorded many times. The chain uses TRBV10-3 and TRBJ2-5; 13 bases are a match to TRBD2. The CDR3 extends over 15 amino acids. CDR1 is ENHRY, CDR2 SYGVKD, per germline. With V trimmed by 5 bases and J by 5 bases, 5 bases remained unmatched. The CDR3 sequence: CAISPGLAGVETQYF. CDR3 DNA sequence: TGTGCCATCAGTCCCGGACTAGCGGGAGTCGAGACCCAGTACTTC.